Here is one TCR beta chain with its context. The data were obtained in a study of blood T cell repertoires in COVID-19. Profiling relied on immunoSEQ multiplex PCR, and the TCRdb table lists in-frame clones only, not all of them. The data show about 100,000 clones, about 86% seen once. Germline V CDR1 and CDR2: SGHNT, YENEEA. The CDR3 loop spans 13 amino acids. V was trimmed by 5 bases and J by 7 bases, leaving 12 bases between them. This clonotype was obtained from a man older than 75 with active or convalescent COVID-19. Source material: peripheral blood. The chain uses TRBV11-3 and TRBJ2-1; D might be TRBD2 (6 bases). CDR3 region: CASSRPGRNEQFF. The CDR3 nucleotides are TGTGCCAGCAGCCGACCGGGGAGGAATGAGCAGTTCTTC.